This TCR beta chain was documented in a study of cytomegalovirus exposure and HLA in healthy donors. The CDR3 is 14 amino acids. V lost 5 bases to trimming and J lost 8 bases; unmatched junction nucleotides: 6. CDR1 and CDR2 (germline): LNHDA, SQIVND (reference sequence). Primers for the PCR totalled 60 Vbeta and 13 Jbeta. The protocol was immunoSEQ multiplex PCR, while the TCRdb copy is restricted to in-frame clones and leaves out a portion. This sample has around 270,000 clones; over 70% occur once, and the top ten carry roughly 0.31%. This clone was counted once. The genes are TRBV19 and TRBJ1-2; 12 bases are a match to TRBD1. This sequence was found in a girl aged 2 to 9 in good health and CMV-seronegative. The sample taken for sequencing was PBMCs. CDR3 amino acids: CASSWDRGLSGYTF. CDR3 DNA sequence: TGTGCCAGTAGTTGGGACAGGGGGCTCAGCGGCTACACCTTC. Drawing the rest from reference TRBV19 and TRBJ1-2, the complete variable domain is DGGITQSPKYLFRKEGQNVTLSCEQNLNHDAMYWYRQDPGQGLRLIYYSQIVNDFQKGDIAEGYSVSREKKESFPLTVTSAQKNPTAFYLCASSWDRGLSGYTFGSGTRLTVV.